What follows are 2 T cell receptor beta chains derived from one specimen sequenced in a study of cytomegalovirus exposure and HLA in healthy donors. TCRdb's copy holds only in-frame clones and misses some; the assay was immunoSEQ multiplex PCR. In the table there are 250,000 to 350,000 clones, 86% of which are singletons. Sequenced input: PBMCs. The receptor set was obtained from a woman aged 18-30 years in good health and CMV-seronegative.

This rearrangement joins TRBV7-9 to TRBJ2-1; 9 positions match TRBD2. The germline V gene encodes CDR1 SEHNR and CDR2 FQNEAQ (reference sequence). The CDR3 runs 15 residues. Trimming took 5 bases from V and 6 from J; bases not matched to a gene: 8. CDR3 coding DNA: TGTGCCAGCAGCCTGCGGGGGGGTCGGCGCAATGAGCAGTTCTTC. Amino acid sequence: CASSLRGGRRNEQFF.

CDR3 sequence reads: CASSLDQDYYEQYF. The CDR3 DNA reads TGTGCCAGCAGCTTAGATCAGGATTACTACGAGCAGTACTTC. The genes are TRBV7-2 and TRBJ2-7; no definite D call. This CDR3 region has 14 residues. Per germline, CDR1 SGHTA and CDR2 FQGNSA. The V end lost 1 base, the J end lost 3 bases, and 10 bases lay between the germline ends.